The sample holds a few counts of the clone carrying this T cell receptor beta chain. The V end was cut by 0 bases, the J end by 8 bases, with 4 bases between. Germline V CDR1 and CDR2: MNHNY, SVGAGI (reference sequence). The CDR3 contains 11 residues. These data originate in a study of T cells after yellow fever vaccination. TCRdb reanalysed the 5' RACE reads using MiXCR and keeps one entry per CDR3 protein. The sample lists approximately 32,000 distinct CDR3 sequences; around 6.7% were seen once. The gene calls are TRBV6-6 and TRBJ1-2; D call uncertain. The material was PBMCs, either bulk or a sorted T-cell subset (CD4+, CD8+, memory, or dextramer-sorted; not recorded which), obtained on the day of the first yellow fever vaccination. The TCR comes from a man aged 18 to 30 who received the YFV17D yellow fever vaccine. The CDR3 bases are TGTGCCAGCAGTTACTCGCAAGGCTACACCTTC. Its protein product is CASSYSQGYTF.